This TCR beta chain was sequenced during a study of T cell responses to AZD1222 COVID-19 vaccine. Findings of the study overall: Reportedly, nearly half of unique spike TCRs recognized epitopes outside B.1.351/B.1.1.7 mutations. Sampling that yielded the repertoires occurred only after the peak T cell response. When two AZD1222 doses had been given, Spike-specific TCR breadth and depth rose. The donor group comprised mostly white British people and more females; the analysis possibly underestimated clonal diversity.

As regards this clone: What it binds is unknown.

Germline assignment: CDR1 LGHDT and CDR2 YNNKEL (reference sequence). The CDR3 extends over 15 amino acids. V was clipped by 4 bases and J by 2 bases, with 13 bases between them. The repertoire was sequenced with immunoSEQ multiplex PCR; TCRdb's copy has only in-frame clones and lacks some. This table has approximately 52,000 clones, over 80% appearing once. V gene TRBV3-1 (or the pseudogene TRBV3-2) combines with J gene TRBJ2-3, with D perhaps TRBD1 or TRBD2 (5 bases each). The sequencing here drew on peripheral blood, taken 28 days after the second AZD1222 dose. The receptor was isolated from an adult who received the AZD1222 COVID-19 vaccine. CDR3 loop: CASSRAGALTDTQYF. CDR3 nucleotides: TGTGCCAGCAGCCGAGCCGGGGCTCTCACAGATACGCAGTATTTT.